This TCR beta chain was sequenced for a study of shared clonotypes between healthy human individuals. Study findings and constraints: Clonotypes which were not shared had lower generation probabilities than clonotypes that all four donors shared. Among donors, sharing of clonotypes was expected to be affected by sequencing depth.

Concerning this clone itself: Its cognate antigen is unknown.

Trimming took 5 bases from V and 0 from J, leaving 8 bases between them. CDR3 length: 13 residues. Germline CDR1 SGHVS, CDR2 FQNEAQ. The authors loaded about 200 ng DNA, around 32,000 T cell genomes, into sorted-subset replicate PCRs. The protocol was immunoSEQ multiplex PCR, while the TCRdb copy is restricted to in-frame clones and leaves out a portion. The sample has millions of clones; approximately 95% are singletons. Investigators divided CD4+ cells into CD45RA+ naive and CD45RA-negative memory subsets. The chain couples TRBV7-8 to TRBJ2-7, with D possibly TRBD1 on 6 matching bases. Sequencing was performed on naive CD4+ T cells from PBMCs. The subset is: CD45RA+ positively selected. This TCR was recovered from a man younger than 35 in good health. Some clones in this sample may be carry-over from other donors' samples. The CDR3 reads CASSMGHSYEQYF. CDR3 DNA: TGTGCCAGCAGCATGGGACACTCCTACGAGCAGTACTTC.